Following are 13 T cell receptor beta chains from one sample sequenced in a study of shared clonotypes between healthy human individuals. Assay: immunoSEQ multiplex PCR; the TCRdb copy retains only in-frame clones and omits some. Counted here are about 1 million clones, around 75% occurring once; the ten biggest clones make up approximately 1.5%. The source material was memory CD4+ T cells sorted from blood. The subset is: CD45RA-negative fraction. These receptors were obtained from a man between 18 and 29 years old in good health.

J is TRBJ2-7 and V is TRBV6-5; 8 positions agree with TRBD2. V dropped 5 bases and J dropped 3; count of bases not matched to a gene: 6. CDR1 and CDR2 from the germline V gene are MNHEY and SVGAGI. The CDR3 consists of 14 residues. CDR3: CASSTRLAGYEQYF. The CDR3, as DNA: TGTGCCAGCAGTACCCGCCTAGCGGGCTACGAGCAGTACTTC.

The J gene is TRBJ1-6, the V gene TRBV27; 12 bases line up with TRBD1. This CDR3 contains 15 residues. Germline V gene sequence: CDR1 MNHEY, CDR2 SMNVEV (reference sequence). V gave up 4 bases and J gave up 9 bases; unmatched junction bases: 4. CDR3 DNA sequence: TGTGCCAGCAGTTCCGGGACAGGGGGCACTTCACCCCTCCACTTT. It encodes CASSSGTGGTSPLHF.

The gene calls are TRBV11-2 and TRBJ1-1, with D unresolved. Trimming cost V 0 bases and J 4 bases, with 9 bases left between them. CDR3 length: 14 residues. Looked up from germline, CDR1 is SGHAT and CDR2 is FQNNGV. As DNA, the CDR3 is TGTGCCAGCAGCTTAGATCCAGCCGGCACTGAAGCTTTCTTT. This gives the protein CASSLDPAGTEAFF.

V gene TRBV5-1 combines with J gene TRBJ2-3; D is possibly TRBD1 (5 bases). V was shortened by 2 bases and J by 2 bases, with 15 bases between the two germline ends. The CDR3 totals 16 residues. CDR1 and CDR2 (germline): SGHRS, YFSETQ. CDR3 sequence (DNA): TGCGCCAGCAGCTTAGGCCCAGGGTCATTCACAGATACGCAGTATTTT. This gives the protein CASSLGPGSFTDTQYF.

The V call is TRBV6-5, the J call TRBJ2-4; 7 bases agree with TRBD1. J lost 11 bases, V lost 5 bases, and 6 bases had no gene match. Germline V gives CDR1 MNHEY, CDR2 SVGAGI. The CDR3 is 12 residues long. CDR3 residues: CASSNDRELQYF. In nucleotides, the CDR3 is TGTGCCAGCAGTAACGACAGGGAACTTCAGTACTTC.

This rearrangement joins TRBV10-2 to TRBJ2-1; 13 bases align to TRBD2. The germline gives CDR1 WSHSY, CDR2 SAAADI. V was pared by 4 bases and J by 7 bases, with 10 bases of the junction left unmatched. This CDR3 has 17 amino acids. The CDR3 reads CASSATPGLAGFNEQFF. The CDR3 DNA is TGCGCCAGCAGTGCCACGCCGGGACTAGCGGGATTTAATGAGCAGTTCTTC.

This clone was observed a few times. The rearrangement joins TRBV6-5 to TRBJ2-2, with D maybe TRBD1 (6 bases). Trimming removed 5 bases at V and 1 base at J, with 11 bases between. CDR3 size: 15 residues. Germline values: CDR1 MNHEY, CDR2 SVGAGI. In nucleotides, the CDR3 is TGTGCCAGCAGTCTGGGACAAATGAACACCGGGGAGCTGTTTTTT. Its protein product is CASSLGQMNTGELFF.

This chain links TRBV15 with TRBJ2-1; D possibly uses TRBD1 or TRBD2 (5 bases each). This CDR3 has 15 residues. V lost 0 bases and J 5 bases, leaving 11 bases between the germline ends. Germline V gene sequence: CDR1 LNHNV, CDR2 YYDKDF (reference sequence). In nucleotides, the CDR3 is TGTGCCACCAGCAGAGATCCGCGAGGGGACAATGAGCAGTTCTTC. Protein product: CATSRDPRGDNEQFF.

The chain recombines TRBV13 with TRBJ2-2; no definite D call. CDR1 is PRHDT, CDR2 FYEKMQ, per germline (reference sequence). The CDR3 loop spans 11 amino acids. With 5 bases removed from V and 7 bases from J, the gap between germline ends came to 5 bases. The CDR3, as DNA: TGTGCCAGCAGCGTTTTCGGGGAGCTGTTTTTT. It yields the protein CASSVFGELFF.

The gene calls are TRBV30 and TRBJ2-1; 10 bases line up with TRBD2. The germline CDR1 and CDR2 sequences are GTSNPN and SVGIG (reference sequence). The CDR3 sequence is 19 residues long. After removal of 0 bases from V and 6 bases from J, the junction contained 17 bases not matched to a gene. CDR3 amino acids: CAWSVEVLMGTSETNEQFF. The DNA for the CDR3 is TGTGCCTGGAGTGTTGAAGTCTTGATGGGGACTAGCGAGACCAATGAGCAGTTCTTC.

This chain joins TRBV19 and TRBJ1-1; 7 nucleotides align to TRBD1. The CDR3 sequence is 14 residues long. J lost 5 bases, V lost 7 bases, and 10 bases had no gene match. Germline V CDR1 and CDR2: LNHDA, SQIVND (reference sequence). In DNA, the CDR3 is TGTGCCAGTAACAGGGAGGGGGCGAATACTGAAGCTTTCTTT. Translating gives CASNREGANTEAFF. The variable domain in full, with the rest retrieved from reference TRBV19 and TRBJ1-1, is DGGITQSPKYLFRKEGQNVTLSCEQNLNHDAMYWYRQDPGQGLRLIYYSQIVNDFQKGDIAEGYSVSREKKESFPLTVTSAQKNPTAFYLCASNREGANTEAFFGQGTRLTVV.

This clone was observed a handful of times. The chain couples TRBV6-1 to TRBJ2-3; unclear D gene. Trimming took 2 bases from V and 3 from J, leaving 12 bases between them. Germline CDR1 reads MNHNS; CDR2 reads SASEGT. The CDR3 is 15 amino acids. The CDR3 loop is CASSEISFGTDTQYF. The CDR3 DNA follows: TGTGCCAGCAGTGAAATTAGCTTCGGTACAGATACGCAGTATTTT.

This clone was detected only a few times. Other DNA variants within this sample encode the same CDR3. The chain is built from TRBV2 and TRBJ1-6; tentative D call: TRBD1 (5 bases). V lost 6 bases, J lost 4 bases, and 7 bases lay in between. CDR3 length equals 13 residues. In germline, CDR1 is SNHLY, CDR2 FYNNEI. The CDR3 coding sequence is TGTGCCAGCAGAGGGACGTATAATTCACCCCTCCACTTT. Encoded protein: CASRGTYNSPLHF.